Listed below are T cell receptor beta chains from one sample, sequenced in a study of control samples from healthy donors and cancer patients. Sequenced by immunoSEQ multiplex PCR; TCRdb stores in-frame clones only, minus some. The sample contains roughly 130,000 clones, under 95% of which appear only once. Sequenced input: blood. The origin of the receptors is a man between 18 and 35 years old in good health. The CDR3 runs from the conserved cysteine through the conserved F or W. D genes are given only for firm matches. Size values are once, few and many counts, or a class for expanded clones, and some rows have none.

D gene: TRBD2
J gene: TRBJ2-3
V gene: TRBV5-6
clone size: -
CDR3 protein: CASSPLLAGGPDTQYF
CDR3 DNA: TGTGCCAGCAGCCCGCTTCTAGCGGGGGGCCCAGATACGCAGTATTTT

D gene: -
J gene: TRBJ2-2
V gene: TRBV29-1
clone size: -
CDR3 protein: CSVRDIVATGELFF
CDR3 DNA: TGCAGCGTTAGAGACATTGTGGCAACCGGGGAGCTGTTTTTT

D gene: -
J gene: TRBJ1-4
V gene: TRBV7-9
clone size: -
CDR3 protein: CASSLAGVKLFF
CDR3 DNA: TGTGCCAGCAGCTTAGCTGGGGTGAAACTGTTTTTT

D gene: -
J gene: TRBJ2-1
V gene: TRBV29-1
clone size: -
CDR3 protein: CSVEQSYNEQFF
CDR3 DNA: TGCAGCGTGGAACAGAGCTACAATGAGCAGTTCTTC

D gene: -
J gene: TRBJ1-6
V gene: TRBV11-2
clone size: -
CDR3 protein: CASSLEENSPLHF
CDR3 DNA: TGTGCCAGCAGCTTAGAGGAGAATTCACCCCTCCACTTT

D gene: -
J gene: TRBJ1-5
V gene: TRBV2
clone size: -
CDR3 protein: CASETEQNQPQHF
CDR3 DNA: TGTGCCAGCGAAACAGAGCAGAATCAGCCCCAGCATTTT

D gene: -
J gene: TRBJ2-1
V gene: TRBV29-1
clone size: -
CDR3 protein: CSVRAGSSYNEQFF
CDR3 DNA: TGCAGCGTGCGCGCCGGAAGCTCCTACAATGAGCAGTTCTTC

D gene: TRBD1
J gene: TRBJ1-1
V gene: TRBV19
clone size: -
CDR3 protein: CARGQGAVNTEAFF
CDR3 DNA: TGTGCCAGGGGACAGGGGGCGGTCAACACTGAAGCTTTCTTT

D gene: TRBD2
J gene: TRBJ2-7
V gene: TRBV4-2
clone size: -
CDR3 protein: CASSQGFPLRLPGGEQYF
CDR3 DNA: TGTGCCAGCAGCCAAGGATTCCCGCTAAGACTACCGGGGGGGGAGCAGTACTTC

D gene: -
J gene: TRBJ2-1
V gene: TRBV7-3
clone size: once
CDR3 protein: CASSPLGGRDEQFF
CDR3 DNA: TGTGCCAGCAGCCCCCTAGGGGGGCGCGATGAGCAGTTCTTC

D gene: -
J gene: TRBJ1-6
V gene: TRBV6-1
clone size: -
CDR3 protein: CASRELTGKSSYNSPLHF
CDR3 DNA: TGTGCCAGCAGAGAACTGACAGGCAAAAGCTCCTATAATTCACCCCTCCACTTT

D gene: TRBD2
J gene: TRBJ2-1
V gene: TRBV7-3
clone size: -
CDR3 protein: CASSRSGGDYNEQFF
CDR3 DNA: TGTGCCAGCAGTCGTAGCGGGGGAGACTACAATGAGCAGTTCTTC

D gene: TRBD1
J gene: TRBJ1-2
V gene: TRBV5-4
clone size: few
CDR3 protein: CASSTGTGGADGYTF
CDR3 DNA: TGTGCCAGCAGCACCGGGACAGGGGGCGCGGATGGCTACACCTTC

D gene: -
J gene: TRBJ2-7
V gene: TRBV29-1
clone size: -
CDR3 protein: CSASPQGPYEQYF
CDR3 DNA: TGCAGCGCCTCGCCGCAGGGCCCCTACGAGCAGTACTTC

D gene: -
J gene: TRBJ1-3
V gene: TRBV7-9
clone size: -
CDR3 protein: CASSQGQDKEYTIYF
CDR3 DNA: TGTGCCAGCAGCCAAGGACAAGATAAGGAGTACACCATATATTTT

D gene: -
J gene: TRBJ1-2
V gene: TRBV18
clone size: -
CDR3 protein: CASSPDSNRNYGYTF
CDR3 DNA: TGTGCCAGCTCACCAGATAGTAACAGAAACTATGGCTACACCTTC

D gene: TRBD1
J gene: TRBJ1-2
V gene: TRBV6-5
clone size: -
CDR3 protein: CASSTDRGGGYGYTF
CDR3 DNA: TGTGCCAGCAGTACGGACAGGGGGGGTGGGTATGGCTACACCTTC

D gene: -
J gene: TRBJ2-2
V gene: TRBV25-1
clone size: -
CDR3 protein: CASSEENTGELFF
CDR3 DNA: TGTGCCAGCAGTGAAGAGAACACCGGGGAGCTGTTTTTT

D gene: -
J gene: TRBJ2-5
V gene: TRBV3-1/TRBV3-2
clone size: -
CDR3 protein: CASTRGRETQYF
CDR3 DNA: TGTGCCAGCACAAGGGGTAGGGAGACCCAGTACTTC

D gene: -
J gene: TRBJ2-5
V gene: TRBV3-1/TRBV3-2
clone size: -
CDR3 protein: CASSQDLAGRWETQYF
CDR3 DNA: TGTGCCAGCAGCCAAGATCTCGCAGGTCGGTGGGAGACCCAGTACTTC

D gene: -
J gene: TRBJ2-7
V gene: TRBV11-1
clone size: -
CDR3 protein: CASSYAGGSHEQYF
CDR3 DNA: TGTGCCAGCAGCTACGCCGGAGGGTCCCACGAGCAGTACTTC

D gene: -
J gene: TRBJ2-7
V gene: TRBV12-3/TRBV12-4
clone size: -
CDR3 protein: CASSFSATYEQYF
CDR3 DNA: TGTGCCAGCAGTTTCTCCGCCACCTACGAGCAGTACTTC

D gene: TRBD1
J gene: TRBJ1-1
V gene: TRBV7-9
clone size: -
CDR3 protein: CASSSTEARDSLNTEAFF
CDR3 DNA: TGTGCCAGCAGTTCCACTGAAGCCCGGGACAGCTTGAACACTGAAGCTTTCTTT

D gene: -
J gene: TRBJ1-4
V gene: TRBV9
clone size: -
CDR3 protein: CASSPETDNEKLFF
CDR3 DNA: TGTGCCAGCAGCCCAGAGACAGACAATGAAAAACTGTTTTTT

D gene: TRBD1
J gene: TRBJ1-2
V gene: TRBV9
clone size: once
CDR3 protein: CASSDRAHGYTF
CDR3 DNA: TGTGCCAGTTCCGACAGGGCGCATGGCTACACCTTC

D gene: TRBD2
J gene: TRBJ2-4
V gene: TRBV10-2
clone size: -
CDR3 protein: CASSELAGDIQYF
CDR3 DNA: TGCGCCAGCAGTGAGTTAGCGGGGGACATTCAGTACTTC

D gene: -
J gene: TRBJ1-1
V gene: TRBV11-2
clone size: -
CDR3 protein: CASSLVQGLGTEAFF
CDR3 DNA: TGTGCCAGCAGCTTAGTTCAGGGTTTGGGGACTGAAGCTTTCTTT

D gene: -
J gene: TRBJ1-3
V gene: TRBV2
clone size: -
CDR3 protein: CASSGQLSGNTIYF
CDR3 DNA: TGTGCCAGCAGTGGACAGCTATCTGGAAACACCATATATTTT

D gene: -
J gene: TRBJ2-2
V gene: TRBV18
clone size: -
CDR3 protein: CASSRGTPITNTGELFF
CDR3 DNA: TGTGCCAGCTCACGAGGGACACCTATAACGAACACCGGGGAGCTGTTTTTT

D gene: -
J gene: TRBJ1-3
V gene: TRBV9
clone size: -
CDR3 protein: CASSVAGTSGNTIYF
CDR3 DNA: TGTGCCAGCAGCGTAGCAGGGACCTCTGGAAACACCATATATTTT

D gene: -
J gene: TRBJ2-4
V gene: TRBV11-2
clone size: -
CDR3 protein: CASSLGYIKNIQYF
CDR3 DNA: TGTGCCAGCAGCTTAGGTTACATCAAAAACATTCAGTACTTC

D gene: -
J gene: TRBJ1-1
V gene: TRBV6-5
clone size: -
CDR3 protein: CASRKGNTEAFF
CDR3 DNA: TGTGCCAGCAGGAAAGGAAACACTGAAGCTTTCTTT

D gene: -
J gene: TRBJ1-6
V gene: TRBV5-1
clone size: -
CDR3 protein: CASSPEGGSYNSPLHF
CDR3 DNA: TGCGCCAGCAGCCCGGAGGGGGGCTCCTATAATTCACCCCTCCACTTT

D gene: -
J gene: TRBJ1-2
V gene: TRBV6-2/TRBV6-3
clone size: -
CDR3 protein: CASSVPVYNFDGYTF
CDR3 DNA: TGTGCCAGCAGTGTACCAGTCTATAACTTCGATGGCTACACCTTC

D gene: -
J gene: TRBJ1-2
V gene: TRBV9
clone size: few
CDR3 protein: CASSVAVPGFYYGYTF
CDR3 DNA: TGTGCCAGCAGCGTAGCCGTCCCAGGGTTCTACTATGGCTACACCTTC

D gene: -
J gene: TRBJ1-3
V gene: TRBV5-4
clone size: -
CDR3 protein: CASSLVGGLSGNTIYF
CDR3 DNA: TGTGCCAGCAGCTTGGTGGGGGGACTCTCTGGAAACACCATATATTTT

D gene: -
J gene: TRBJ1-5
V gene: TRBV30
clone size: -
CDR3 protein: CAWNGGLVGNQPQHF
CDR3 DNA: TGTGCCTGGAATGGGGGATTAGTCGGGAATCAGCCCCAGCATTTT

D gene: -
J gene: TRBJ1-5
V gene: TRBV4-1
clone size: -
CDR3 protein: CASSQERTALSNQPQHF
CDR3 DNA: TGCGCCAGCAGCCAAGAACGGACAGCTCTTAGCAATCAGCCCCAGCATTTT

D gene: TRBD1
J gene: TRBJ1-2
V gene: TRBV2
clone size: once
CDR3 protein: CASRTRGLGYGYTF
CDR3 DNA: TGTGCCAGCAGGACCAGGGGGCTCGGCTATGGCTACACCTTC

D gene: -
J gene: TRBJ1-2
V gene: TRBV11-2
clone size: -
CDR3 protein: CASSLDSGRGGYTF
CDR3 DNA: TGTGCCAGCAGCTTAGATTCGGGGCGGGGCGGCTACACCTTC

D gene: -
J gene: TRBJ1-1
V gene: TRBV28
clone size: -
CDR3 protein: CASSLFPNTEAFF
CDR3 DNA: TGTGCCAGCAGTTTGTTCCCGAACACTGAAGCTTTCTTT